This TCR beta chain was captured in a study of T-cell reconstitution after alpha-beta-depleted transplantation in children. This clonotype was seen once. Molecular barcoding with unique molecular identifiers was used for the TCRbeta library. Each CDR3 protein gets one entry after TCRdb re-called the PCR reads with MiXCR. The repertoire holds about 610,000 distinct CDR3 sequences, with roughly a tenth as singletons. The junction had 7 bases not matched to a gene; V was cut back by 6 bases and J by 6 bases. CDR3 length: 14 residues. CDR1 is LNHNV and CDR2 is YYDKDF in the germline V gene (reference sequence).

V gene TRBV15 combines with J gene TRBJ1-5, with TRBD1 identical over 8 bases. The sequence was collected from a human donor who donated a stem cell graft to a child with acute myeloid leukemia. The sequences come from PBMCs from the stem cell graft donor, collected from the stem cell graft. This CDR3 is CATRLGQGGQPQHF. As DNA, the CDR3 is TGTGCCACCAGGTTAGGACAGGGCGGTCAGCCCCAGCATTTT.